These 10 T cell receptor beta chains originate from one sample sequenced in a study of metastatic and nonmetastatic thyroid tumors. No treatment had been given to any patient before thyroid surgery. TCRdb redid the clone calls on the PCR reads using MiXCR. The sample contains roughly 40,000 clones, approximately 15% of which appear only once. The material sequenced was blood. These receptors were taken from a female donor with papillary thyroid cancer or a benign thyroid nodule (not recorded which). Some clones in this sample may be carry-over from other donors' samples.

There are many counts of this clone. J is TRBJ2-7 and V is TRBV7-2, with a weak D call TRBD1 (7 bases). The CDR3 loop spans 15 amino acids. The germline CDR1 and CDR2 sequences are SGHTA and FQGNSA. V was clipped by 5 bases and J by 2 bases, with 16 bases between them. As DNA, the CDR3 is TGTGCCAGCAGCCAGGGGGGAGTTCGCGCCTACGAGCAGTACTTC. Translated, it gives CASSQGGVRAYEQYF.

This clone came up many times. The gene calls are TRBV19 and TRBJ2-5; 9 bases line up with TRBD2. This CDR3 contains 17 residues. Germline V gives CDR1 LNHDA, CDR2 SQIVND (reference sequence). The V segment lost 5 bases and the J segment 5 bases; nucleotides outside the gene matches: 15. CDR3 sequence: CASSPGGLAGMRETQYF. DNA for the CDR3: TGTGCCAGTAGTCCCGGAGGCCTAGCGGGAATGAGGGAGACCCAGTACTTC.

In the case of this clone: A much larger clone differs from this one at a single base, so this may be a read error. V usage is TRBV5-1 and J usage is TRBJ2-7; maybe TRBD2 (5 bases). The germline V gene encodes CDR1 SGHRS and CDR2 YFSETQ. This CDR3 is built from 13 residues. The CDR3 sequence is CASGLRVTYVQYF. The CDR3 DNA reads TGCGCCAGCGGCCTGCGGGTTACCTACGTGCAGTACTTC.

This clone has ten or more counts. The chain combines TRBV3-1 with TRBJ1-1, with TRBD1 matching 7 bases. This CDR3 is built from 17 residues. The germline V gene has CDR1 LGHDT and CDR2 YNNKEL (reference sequence). Trimming cost V 4 bases and J 1 base; bases outside gene matches: 12. The CDR3 loop reads CASSPSHRGPQNTEAFF. For the CDR3, the DNA is TGTGCCAGCAGCCCTAGCCACAGGGGACCACAGAACACTGAAGCTTTCTTT.

This clone was picked up many times. The chain employs TRBV20-1 and TRBJ2-5; D perhaps matches TRBD2 (5 bases). Germline loops: CDR1 DFQATT, CDR2 SNEGSKA (reference sequence). The CDR3 sequence is 12 residues long. Trimming removed 6 bases at V and 5 bases at J, with 13 bases between. Here the CDR3 DNA reads TGCAGTGCCAGTACCTCGGGGGAGACCCAGTACTTC. Translation gives CSASTSGETQYF.

About this clone: It may be a read error: a sequence one base away is much more abundant. V usage is TRBV7-9 and J usage is TRBJ2-4, with D possibly matching TRBD2 (5 bases). Germline V gene lookup returns CDR1 SEHNR and CDR2 FQNEAQ (reference sequence). The CDR3 extends over 12 amino acids. CDR3 DNA sequence: TGTGCCTCTGAGAGCGGTAAAATCATTCAGTACTTC. Protein: CASESGKIIQYF. The variable domain in full, completed from reference TRBV7-9 and TRBJ2-4, reads DTGVSQNPRHKITKRGQNVTFRCDPISEHNRLYWYRQTLGQGPEFLTYFQNEAQLEKSRLLSDRFSAERPKGSFSTLEIQRTEQGDSAMYLCASESGKIIQYFGAGTRLSVL.

This clone is classed as medium-sized. The sample carries other DNA sequences with the same CDR3. V usage is TRBV28 and J usage is TRBJ2-1; 9 bases map to TRBD2. From germline, CDR1 is MDHEN and CDR2 SYDVKM. There are 15 residues in the CDR3. V gave up 5 bases and J gave up 3 bases; unmatched junction bases: 5. The CDR3: CASSQSGRRYNEQFF. The CDR3 DNA sequence: TGTGCCAGCAGTCAGAGCGGGAGGCGCTACAATGAGCAGTTCTTC.

This clone was observed many times. Just one base apart from a much larger clone, this may be a read error. This chain connects TRBV3-1 to TRBJ1-2, with D perhaps TRBD1 (5 bases). The CDR3 is made up of 12 amino acids. Germline values: CDR1 LGHDT, CDR2 YNNKEL (reference sequence). Trimming removed 3 bases from V and 3 bases from J, with 5 bases in between. CDR3 sequence reads: CASSQGDYGYTF. The CDR3 coding sequence is TGTGCCAGCAGCCAGGGGGACTATGGCTACACCTTC.

This clone was seen repeatedly, ten times or more. This sequence joins TRBV2 and TRBJ2-5; tentatively, D is TRBD1 (5 bases). Germline V gene lookup returns CDR1 SNHLY and CDR2 FYNNEI. Trimming took 7 bases from V and 4 from J, leaving 19 bases between them. This CDR3 is 15 amino acids long. The CDR3 sequence: CASKEMGLGLETQYF. Here the CDR3 DNA reads TGTGCCAGCAAGGAGATGGGGCTCGGGCTAGAGACCCAGTACTTC.

This clone has a count of ten or more. V and J are TRBV4-2 and TRBJ1-2; 7 bases are a match to TRBD1. The germline V gene encodes CDR1 LGHNA and CDR2 YNFKEQ. Losses at the gene ends were 3 bases for V and 8 bases for J; bases not matched to a gene: 9. This CDR3 region has 14 residues. As DNA, the CDR3 is TGTGCCAGCAGCCAGTCGACAGGGTTCGGCGGCTACACCTTC. Translation: CASSQSTGFGGYTF.